This record covers a single TCR beta chain. Its antigen specificity is not known. Per-nucleotide qualities are absent, and no much larger clonotype sits a single base away. This record comes from a study of identifying expanded T cells in peripheral blood (dated by TCRdb to the late 2010s). For context, the study as a whole: Separate aliquots of the same genomic DNA pool were sequenced to produce technical replicates, and four replicates were compared in pairs.

On the study overall, not on this receptor specifically: Across all healthy donors, variance in clone template counts between two-week samples was found to increase significantly with total template count. Approximately 1.2 differentially abundant clones were flagged by the binomial model between technical replicates, whereas about 15 and 18 were flagged over roughly two weeks and four weeks, respectively. Both the number of clones called differentially abundant and the false-positive rate were significantly reduced by the beta-binomial model across all healthy-donor time intervals. The authors expected biological variance in healthy repertoires might increase further over much longer intervals such as months to years.

TCRbeta CDR3 regions were profiled by bias-controlled multiplex PCR amplification of genomic DNA with the immunoSEQ Assay. The original pipeline was this. To quantify the absolute abundance of each unique TCRbeta CDR3 region, the sequences were collapsed and filtered. Differential abundance was assessed using a binomial (Fisher-equivalent) model and a beta-binomial model in which time-dependent variance fitted from healthy donors was added. Clones with fewer than 5 combined templates were removed, and a clone was called differentially abundant if the clone's Benjamini-Hochberg FDR was below 0.01. Using the form v = (b*log(k)+a)^2, the beta-binomial variance was modeled as a function of the total template count across the two samples. TCRdb holds this immuneACCESS table with in-frame rearrangements only. Some clones are missing; in checked studies, unresolved V genes explain under half, and the rest has no known cause. V and J calls and clone size are those listed in that table; D and trimming were worked out from the DNA. Counted in this sample were just over 90,000 clones; 85% to 90% of them appeared once. The ten largest clonotypes hold approximately 4% of the sample.

During the collection period, no immune events, such as infections, were documented for the healthy donors. Blood repertoires from healthy donors were used as a training cohort for calibrating time-dependent variance in a beta-binomial model of differential abundance of T-cell clones. There were some ten healthy donors in the training cohort, of whom 3 were female and 7 were male. Donor ages ranged from about 25 to 64 years, with an average of approximately 43 years. Whole blood was collected from each healthy donor at three time points spaced two weeks apart and obtained from a commercial supplier. For immunosequencing, genomic DNA was extracted from unsorted whole blood. CDR1 and CDR2 (SGDLS, YYNGEE) derive from the germline V gene. From the cysteine up to the phenylalanine, the CDR3 has a length of 14 residues. Only the CDR3 region is kept as DNA, spanning 42 bases read in frame from base 1. The trim is 0 bases for V and 6 bases for J, with a gap of 13 bases between the germline ends.

The sequenced sample consisted of blood. The TCR sequence derives from a person aged 18 to 75 in good health. This chain joins TRBV9 to TRBJ2-7, with TRBD2 perhaps the D gene, on 6 matching bases. The base sequence is TGTGCCAGCAGCGTAGCTACGGGGGAAACCGAGCAGTACTTC. It codes for CASSVATGETEQYF.